This is a list of T cell receptor beta chains from one sample in a study of blood T cell repertoires in COVID-19. Clones were sequenced by immunoSEQ multiplex PCR, and TCRdb holds only the in-frame ones, with some missing. The sample has 75,000 to 100,000 clones; more than 75% are singletons. The sequenced sample consisted of peripheral blood. All receptors derive from a woman at least 80 years old with acute or convalescent COVID-19. CDR3s include the opening cysteine and the closing phenylalanine or tryptophan. Fields, in order: D gene, J gene, V gene, clone size, CDR3 protein. D genes are given only for firm matches. Clone size is shown for a subset of rows, as once, few, many or a class of expanded clone.

>TRBD1|TRBJ2-7|TRBV19|.
CASSMGQGSEQYF
>.|TRBJ2-3|TRBV30|.
CAWSPQDLFDTQYF
>TRBD2|TRBJ2-5|TRBV5-1|.
CASRSLAGQETQYF
>TRBD1|TRBJ1-1|TRBV25-1|.
CASSVGQVNTEAFF
>TRBD2|TRBJ2-1|TRBV7-2|.
CASSLMASGLNNEQFF
>TRBD1|TRBJ2-1|TRBV10-3|few
CAISSGQGARQFF
>.|TRBJ2-1|TRBV6-6|once
CASTQLERRNEQFF
>TRBD1|TRBJ1-1|TRBV5-1|.
CASSRTGSLSEAFF
>.|TRBJ1-4|TRBV28|.
CATYEGVANEKLFF
>.|TRBJ1-2|TRBV24-1|once
CATSDGGQRGYTF
>TRBD2|TRBJ2-2|TRBV7-9|.
CASSLVSSGYTGELFF
>TRBD1|TRBJ1-1|TRBV6-5|.
CASAFQTGGNTEAFF
>.|TRBJ1-2|TRBV7-2|.
CASSLGQANYGYTF
>TRBD1|TRBJ2-5|TRBV6-4|.
CASSNNRGETQYF
>.|TRBJ2-2|TRBV10-2|.
CASSDGRGSNTGELFF
>TRBD1|TRBJ1-2|TRBV19|.
CASHKGDRTNYGYTF
>TRBD1|TRBJ1-5|TRBV7-2|.
CASSSGGTGGNQPQHF
>.|TRBJ2-2|TRBV6-5|.
CAGFSGAGGELFF
>.|TRBJ1-1|TRBV10-3|.
CAIGEGADTEAFF
>.|TRBJ1-5|TRBV2|.
CASSDQDQPQHF
>.|TRBJ2-1|TRBV4-1|few
CASSPYRASYNEQFF
>.|TRBJ1-5|TRBV18|.
CASSPDGGHNQPQHF
>.|TRBJ2-7|TRBV6-1|once
CASSEADGQGTYEQYF
>.|TRBJ1-4|TRBV18|.
CASSSDINEKLFF
>TRBD2|TRBJ2-5|TRBV7-3|.
CASSPGGASQETQYF
>TRBD1|TRBJ1-2|TRBV29-1|.
CSLGQGVNYGYTF
>.|TRBJ2-3|TRBV7-2|.
CASSIRTGTDTQYF
>.|TRBJ1-2|TRBV6-1|.
CASSEARRDGYTF
>TRBD1|TRBJ1-2|TRBV18|.
CASSLNAAGGNGYTF
>.|TRBJ2-1|TRBV19|.
CASSGGTAVRWDEQFF
>.|TRBJ1-2|TRBV3-1/TRBV3-2|.
CASSHGWGDGYTF
>TRBD2|TRBJ2-7|TRBV11-2|.
CASSLGASGRLDEQYF
>.|TRBJ1-1|TRBV5-1|.
CASSLATAVMNTEAFF
>.|TRBJ1-5|TRBV5-5|.
CASSLEAGSNQPQHF
>.|TRBJ2-1|TRBV18|.
CASSPTDPSYNEQFF
>TRBD1|TRBJ2-7|TRBV14|once
CASSTTRGSSYEQYF
>.|TRBJ1-2|TRBV7-3|.
CASSPPGNANYGYTF
>TRBD1|TRBJ1-2|TRBV29-1|once
CSVLPGQSNYGYTF
>.|TRBJ2-6|TRBV5-1|.
CASSLQPTGGANVLTF
>.|TRBJ2-3|TRBV3-1/TRBV3-2|.
CASSQERADTQYF
>.|TRBJ1-5|TRBV11-2|.
CASSDDRGNQPQHF
>.|TRBJ1-4|TRBV25-1|.
CASSVAGFSGEKLFF
>TRBD1|TRBJ1-2|TRBV14|once
CASSQDPTGGADGYTF
>.|TRBJ1-4|TRBV18|.
CASSSTRQPTNEKLFF
>.|TRBJ1-3|TRBV6-5|.
CASSSRRDLGNTIYF
>TRBD1|TRBJ2-7|TRBV5-1|.
CASSYTGPVGTGGGEQYF
>TRBD2|TRBJ2-1|TRBV5-1|.
CASSRTSGRMVYEQFF
>TRBD1|TRBJ2-3|TRBV11-2|.
CASSLVGQGTDTQYF
>.|TRBJ1-5|TRBV19|.
CASSEGLGNQPQHF
>.|TRBJ2-3|TRBV24-1|once
CATSDNRDTATDTQYF